This record covers a single T cell receptor beta chain. This entry belongs to a study of blood T cell repertoires in COVID-19. Overall study: From T cells, B-cell-depleted T cells, or PBMCs came the material, which was cDNA or gDNA.

In the original analysis: For nucleated cells, counts were estimated from reference gene primer amplification. The repertoire was sequenced with immunoSEQ multiplex PCR; TCRdb's copy has only in-frame clones and lacks some. V and J calls and clone size follow that table, whereas D and trimming were derived from the DNA. The top ten clones hold around 9% of a sample with about 260,000 clones, roughly nine tenths of them seen once. In germline, CDR1 is WSHSY, CDR2 SAAADI. Trimming took 7 bases from V and 6 from J, leaving 13 bases between them. The CDR3 has 13 residues. The TCR comes from a man aged 35 to 55 with active or convalescent COVID-19. The chain recombines TRBV10-2 with TRBJ2-1; tentatively, D is TRBD2 (6 bases). The sample taken for sequencing was peripheral blood. As DNA, the CDR3 is TGCGCCAGCAAAAGGGACGGGGGCAATGAGCAGTTCTTC. Translation gives CASKRDGGNEQFF.